This T cell receptor (beta chain) comes out of a study of blood T cell repertoires in COVID-19. Study details: Sites across the United States, Italy and Spain contributed samples from acute and convalescent COVID-19.

The participants were between roughly 18 and 100 years old and came from roughly 25 US areas. V was pared by 5 bases and J by 7 bases, with 14 bases between. Germline CDR1 SGHNT, CDR2 YENEEA. The CDR3 sequence is 13 residues long. Data came from immunoSEQ multiplex PCR; TCRdb stores just in-frame clones and leaves some out. The sample has some 220,000 clones; approximately 90% are singletons. The specimen was PBMCs or T cells enriched from blood (not recorded which). The sequence was collected from a woman aged 18-30 years in a cohort exposed to, infected with or recovered from COVID-19 (not recorded which). V usage is TRBV11-3 and J usage is TRBJ1-2; D possibly corresponds to TRBD1 (5 bases). DNA of the CDR3: TGTGCCAGCAGCCACACAAATAGGGGTGGCTACACCTTC. Its protein product is CASSHTNRGGYTF.